The clone carrying this T cell receptor beta chain was observed a handful of times. The CDR3 runs 15 residues. Unmatched junction bases numbered 10, after V lost 4 bases and J lost 8 bases. Per the germline V gene, CDR1 is SGDLS and CDR2 is YYNGEE. The data were taken from a study of shared clonotypes between healthy human individuals. Using immunoSEQ multiplex PCR, the repertoire was profiled, and TCRdb retains in-frame clones only, with some absent. The data show about 1.1 million clones, approximately 77% seen once. This TCR was sampled from a man between 18 and 29 years old in good health. Some clones in this sample may be carry-over from other donors' samples. The chain combines TRBV9 with TRBJ2-4, with 9 bases aligning to TRBD2. The source material was memory CD4+ T cells from PBMCs. Subset here: CD45RA-negative fraction. The CDR3 bases are TGTGCCAGCAGCCCGGGCACGACTAGCGGTCACATTCAGTACTTC. Translated, it gives CASSPGTTSGHIQYF.